What follows are 32 T cell receptor beta chains derived from one specimen sequenced in a study of blood T cell repertoires in COVID-19. Clones were read by immunoSEQ multiplex PCR, and TCRdb kept only the in-frame ones, dropping some. The table shows just over 250,000 clones, with 75% to 90% occurring only once. Sequencing was performed on peripheral blood. The receptors originated from a woman aged 70-85 years with COVID-19, enrolled during active disease.

The V call is TRBV10-3, the J call TRBJ2-5; tentatively, D is TRBD1 (6 bases). This CDR3 contains 17 residues. Germline assignment: CDR1 ENHRY and CDR2 SYGVKD. V lost 5 bases, J lost 2 bases, and 21 bases lay in between. The DNA for the CDR3 is TGTGCCATCAGTCAACCGGGCGACAGGAGAGGGCAAGAGACCCAGTACTTC. Protein sequence: CAISQPGDRRGQETQYF.

The chain couples TRBV9 to TRBJ1-2, with a weak D call TRBD1 (5 bases). The CDR3 sequence is 14 residues long. The V and J ends lost 4 bases and 4 bases respectively, with 14 bases between them. Germline assignment: CDR1 SGDLS and CDR2 YYNGEE. CDR3 sequence: CASSQEGTPYGYTF. CDR3 DNA sequence: TGTGCCAGCAGCCAGGAGGGGACTCCCTATGGCTACACCTTC.

The chain employs TRBV4-3 and TRBJ1-1; D is ambiguous. The CDR3 totals 14 residues. Germline V CDR1 and CDR2: LGHNA, YSLEER. With 3 bases removed from V and 7 bases from J, the gap between germline ends came to 15 bases. The CDR3 reads CASSQAGRRSEAFF. Written as DNA, the CDR3 is TGCGCCAGCAGCCAGGCCGGACGGAGGAGTGAAGCTTTCTTT.

The gene calls are TRBV5-1 and TRBJ2-3, with TRBD1 identical over 7 bases. The CDR3 totals 16 residues. V gave up 0 bases and J gave up 2 bases; unmatched junction bases: 6. Germline V gene data show CDR1 as SGHRS and CDR2 as YFSETQ. CDR3 in DNA: TGCGCCAGCAGCTTGGTAAGGGGGACAGACACAGATACGCAGTATTTT. Translating gives CASSLVRGTDTDTQYF.

In its sample, this clone was seen once. The chain carries TRBV6-6 and TRBJ1-1, with 7 bases fitting TRBD1. J was trimmed by 10 bases and V by 5 bases; bases with no gene match: 13. The CDR3 is made up of 14 amino acids. Germline V gene data show CDR1 as MNHNY and CDR2 as SVGAGI (reference sequence). The CDR3 here is CASSLGDDRVLAFF. In DNA form, the CDR3 reads TGTGCCAGCAGTCTAGGTGATGACAGGGTATTAGCTTTCTTT.

This chain connects TRBV7-3 to TRBJ2-7; TRBD2 aligns across 7 bases. Germline CDR1 SGHTA, CDR2 FQGTGA. The CDR3 length is 15 residues. The trim removed 5 bases at V and 1 base at J, leaving 8 bases unmatched. Here the CDR3 reads CASSTVAGESYEQYF. The CDR3 region has the DNA TGTGCCAGCAGCACGGTGGCGGGAGAGTCCTACGAGCAGTACTTC.

The chain carries TRBV10-1 and TRBJ2-4, with D unresolved. The V end lost 7 bases, the J end lost 0 bases, and 13 bases lay between the germline ends. The CDR3 is made up of 15 amino acids. CDR1 WNHNN and CDR2 SYGVQD come from the germline V gene (reference sequence). CDR3 nucleotides: TGCGCCAGCATTGTCCCATTTTTAGCCAAAAACATTCAGTACTTC. Its translation: CASIVPFLAKNIQYF.

This clone was seen only a few times. The chain couples TRBV28 to TRBJ1-6, with 7 positions matching TRBD1. Germline V gene data show CDR1 as MDHEN and CDR2 as SYDVKM. V shed 6 bases and J 3 bases; nucleotides not matched to a gene: 11. This CDR3 region has 17 residues. Written as DNA, the CDR3 is TGTGCCAGCAGAGAAGTTGGGTGGGACAGCTATAATTCACCCCTCCACTTT. This sequence encodes CASREVGWDSYNSPLHF.

The chain recombines TRBV6-2 or TRBV6-3 with TRBJ1-1, with D possibly being TRBD1 (6 bases). This CDR3 comprises 14 residues. V was pared by 6 bases and J by 1 base, with 12 bases between. CDR1 and CDR2 (germline): MNHEY, SVGEGT. CDR3 sequence: CASSLTGQNTEAFF. For the CDR3, the DNA is TGTGCCAGCAGCCTAACGGGACAGAACACTGAAGCTTTCTTT.

This chain links TRBV18 with TRBJ1-6; a possible D gene is TRBD1 (6 bases). CDR1 is KGHSH and CDR2 is LQKENI in the germline V gene. This CDR3 spans 14 amino acids. With 3 bases removed from V and 9 bases from J, the gap between germline ends came to 12 bases. CDR3 nucleotide sequence: TGTGCCAGCTCACCCCGGGGGGCCGGTTCACCCCTCCACTTT. Translating it yields CASSPRGAGSPLHF.

This chain links TRBV18 with TRBJ2-7, with 12 bases aligning to TRBD2. The CDR3 spans 17 residues. The V gene end was trimmed by 5 bases and the J gene end by 5 bases; junction bases not matched to a gene: 13. Per the germline V gene, CDR1 is KGHSH and CDR2 is LQKENI. The CDR3 DNA follows: TGTGCCAGCTCAACTACACCCAAGGGACTAGCGGGTGACGAGCAGTACTTC. It specifies CASSTTPKGLAGDEQYF.

This clone was seen just once. The J gene is TRBJ2-1, the V gene TRBV3-1 (or the pseudogene TRBV3-2); weak D call: TRBD2 (5 bases). The CDR3 is made up of 15 amino acids. Germline loops: CDR1 LGHDT, CDR2 YNNKEL (reference sequence). The V end lost 3 bases, the J end lost 3 bases, and 12 bases lay between the germline ends. CDR3 amino acids: CASSQIGAGYNEQFF. CDR3 sequence (DNA): TGTGCCAGCAGCCAGATAGGCGCGGGCTACAATGAGCAGTTCTTC.

The V call is TRBV2, the J call TRBJ1-5; 8 bases map to TRBD1. Germline trimming cut 4 bases from V and 2 bases from J; bases unmatched to any gene: 7. This CDR3 comprises 16 residues. Germline lookup yields CDR1 SNHLY and CDR2 FYNNEI. CDR3 amino acids: CASSGRQGRGNQPQHF. DNA of the CDR3: TGTGCCAGCAGTGGAAGACAGGGGCGGGGCAATCAGCCCCAGCATTTT.

The chain has TRBV28 and TRBJ1-1, with 10 bases that match TRBD1. Germline values: CDR1 MDHEN, CDR2 SYDVKM. After removal of 5 bases from V and 7 bases from J, the junction contained 7 bases not matched to a gene. The CDR3 extends over 14 amino acids. CDR3 amino acids: CASSRQGATNEAFF. CDR3 nucleotide sequence: TGTGCCAGCAGTCGACAGGGGGCGACTAATGAAGCTTTCTTT. Looking up the rest from reference TRBV28 and TRBJ1-1 gives the full variable domain: DVKVTQSSRYLVKRTGEKVFLECVQDMDHENMFWYRQDPGLGLRLIYFSYDVKMKEKGDIPEGYSVSREKKERFSLILESASTNQTSMYLCASSRQGATNEAFFGQGTRLTVV.

V usage is TRBV28 and J usage is TRBJ2-3, with 7 bases that match TRBD2. The CDR3 sequence is 18 residues long. Per the germline V gene, CDR1 is MDHEN and CDR2 is SYDVKM. Trimming cost V 5 bases and J 0 bases; bases outside gene matches: 14. This CDR3 reads CASSRSLTAGVSTDTQYF. In nucleotides, the CDR3 is TGTGCCAGCAGTCGATCCCTCACTGCGGGAGTGAGCACAGATACGCAGTATTTT.

This clone was counted between two and nine times. The CDR3 nucleotides are TGTGCCAGCAGCCAAGGCAGGGGGCTCGGGTCACCCCTCCACTTT. It yields the protein CASSQGRGLGSPLHF. The J gene is TRBJ1-6, the V gene TRBV3-1 (or the pseudogene TRBV3-2); 8 bases are shared with TRBD1. With 1 base clipped from V and 10 bases from J, the junction kept 6 bases outside the gene matches. From germline, CDR1 is LGHDT and CDR2 YNNKEL (reference sequence). The CDR3 is made up of 15 amino acids.

This chain connects TRBV19 to TRBJ1-1; D ambiguous. V shed 5 bases and J shed 1 base, with 14 bases lying between them. Germline values: CDR1 LNHDA, CDR2 SQIVND (reference sequence). The CDR3 runs to 15 residues. CDR3 in DNA: TGTGCCAGTAGTTCGGGCATGAGCGGGAACACTGAAGCTTTCTTT. Translated: CASSSGMSGNTEAFF.

This chain uses TRBV7-2 with TRBJ1-5, with no clear D. Germline V gene lookup returns CDR1 SGHTA and CDR2 FQGNSA. Trimming took off 0 bases at V and 0 bases at J, with 6 bases between the two ends. This CDR3 contains 15 residues. CDR3: CASSLAGNSNQPQHF. The CDR3 coding sequence is TGTGCCAGCAGCTTAGCCGGGAATAGCAATCAGCCCCAGCATTTT.

The J gene is TRBJ1-2, the V gene TRBV6-5; D is perhaps TRBD1 (5 bases). This CDR3 is 15 amino acids long. Germline CDR1 is MNHEY and CDR2 is SVGAGI. V was trimmed by 8 bases and J by 4 bases, leaving 20 bases between them. CDR3 region: CASQREPQVGYGYTF. DNA of the CDR3: TGTGCCAGCCAGCGAGAACCACAGGTCGGCTATGGCTACACCTTC.

The chain uses TRBV4-1 and TRBJ1-1, with D unresolved. Trimming shortened V by 0 bases and J by 0 bases, and 11 bases separated the two germline ends. CDR1 and CDR2 from the germline V gene are MGHRA and YSYEKL. The CDR3 contains 16 residues. Here the CDR3 DNA reads TGCGCCAGCAGCCAAGATTCAGGTTTTATGAACACTGAAGCTTTCTTT. Translating it yields CASSQDSGFMNTEAFF.

In DNA form, the CDR3 reads TGTGCCAGCAGCTTCCCTAAAACCCAGTACTTC. Translated: CASSFPKTQYF. V and J are TRBV11-3 and TRBJ2-5; D not certain. CDR1 and CDR2 from the germline V gene are SGHNT and YENEEA. V lost 3 bases and J lost 8, with 7 bases in between. The CDR3 sequence is 11 residues long.

This chain joins TRBV11-2 and TRBJ2-3; D gene ambiguous. Germline V CDR1 and CDR2: SGHAT, FQNNGV. The CDR3 has 16 residues. Trimming removed 1 base at V and 1 base at J, with 12 bases between. The CDR3: CASSLGQAWGTDTQYF. The DNA of the CDR3 is TGTGCCAGCAGCTTAGGGCAGGCCTGGGGCACAGATACGCAGTATTTT. The entire variable domain, with the rest obtained from reference TRBV11-2 and TRBJ2-3, is as follows: EAGVAQSPRYKIIEKRQSVAFWCNPISGHATLYWYQQILGQGPKLLIQFQNNGVVDDSQLPKDRFSAERLKGVDSTLKIQPAKLEDSAVYLCASSLGQAWGTDTQYFGPGTRLTVL.

The V call is TRBV7-3, the J call TRBJ1-2; perhaps TRBD1 as D (6 bases). The length of the CDR3 is 14 residues. The V end was cut by 5 bases, the J end by 8 bases, with 18 bases between. Germline assignment: CDR1 SGHTA and CDR2 FQGTGA. The CDR3 is CASSPRAGAGGYTF. DNA of the CDR3: TGTGCCAGCAGCCCCCGGGCAGGGGCTGGGGGCTACACCTTC.

The chain joins TRBV12-3 or TRBV12-4 to TRBJ1-1; possibly TRBD1 for D (5 bases). V was trimmed by 3 bases and J by 6 bases, leaving 11 bases between them. The CDR3 contains 13 residues. The CDR3 sequence: CASSFSRGAEAFF. In DNA form, the CDR3 reads TGTGCCAGCAGTTTCTCAAGGGGCGCTGAAGCTTTCTTT.

This rearrangement joins TRBV29-1 to TRBJ2-1, with TRBD2 identical over 7 bases. The V gene's germline CDR1 is SQVTM and CDR2 ANQGSEA. The V gene end was trimmed by 1 base and the J gene end by 3 bases; junction bases not matched to a gene: 9. The CDR3 is 16 amino acids. This CDR3 reads CSVEVFIPSGYNEQFF. In nucleotides, the CDR3 is TGCAGCGTTGAAGTCTTTATTCCTAGCGGCTACAATGAGCAGTTCTTC.

The V call is TRBV27, the J call TRBJ1-4, with D uncertain. CDR3 length equals 14 residues. Trimming removed 2 bases at V and 8 bases at J, with 12 bases between. Germline CDR1 MNHEY, CDR2 SMNVEV (reference sequence). CDR3 sequence (DNA): TGTGCCAGCAGTTTAACACGGGTCAGCGAAAAACTGTTTTTT. Protein sequence: CASSLTRVSEKLFF.

CDR3 DNA sequence: TGTGCCAGCAGCCAGGTTAGGGGATTCCAAGAGACCCAGTACTTC. Its protein is CASSQVRGFQETQYF. The rearrangement uses TRBV3-1 (or the pseudogene TRBV3-2) and TRBJ2-5; tentatively, D is TRBD1 (5 bases). The CDR3 has 15 amino acids. Trimming removed 3 bases at V and 1 base at J, with 12 bases between. CDR1 LGHDT and CDR2 YNNKEL come from the germline V gene (reference sequence).

This chain connects TRBV29-1 to TRBJ2-1; 7 bases map to TRBD2. Looked up from germline, CDR1 is SQVTM and CDR2 is ANQGSEA. With 8 bases clipped from V and 4 bases from J, the junction kept 8 bases outside the gene matches. CDR3 size: 13 residues. The chain's CDR3 is CSLTPSGYNEQFF. The CDR3 coding sequence is TGCAGCCTTACGCCTAGCGGATACAATGAGCAGTTCTTC.

The V gene is TRBV19, the J gene TRBJ1-1; D is perhaps TRBD1 (5 bases). Trimming took 3 bases from V and 1 from J, leaving 9 bases between them. Germline V gene data show CDR1 as LNHDA and CDR2 as SQIVND (reference sequence). The CDR3 sequence is 14 residues long. Written as DNA, the CDR3 is TGTGCCAGTAGTATCACAGGAACGAACACTGAAGCTTTCTTT. This gives the protein CASSITGTNTEAFF.

The gene calls are TRBV19 and TRBJ1-5, with D possibly being TRBD1 (6 bases). The CDR3 consists of 16 residues. The germline V and J ends were trimmed by 7 bases and 0 bases, with 16 bases remaining between them. Germline CDR1 LNHDA, CDR2 SQIVND (reference sequence). CDR3 protein: CASIPRGHYSNQPQHF. The CDR3 bases are TGTGCCAGTATACCACGGGGACACTATAGCAATCAGCCCCAGCATTTT.

The chain uses TRBV7-9 and TRBJ2-3; perhaps TRBD1 as D (6 bases). The CDR3 sequence is 15 residues long. The V gene lost 4 bases and the J gene lost 0 bases, with 11 bases spanning the gap. Germline V gene lookup returns CDR1 SEHNR and CDR2 FQNEAQ (reference sequence). The CDR3 loop reads CASSSGTSSTDTQYF. The CDR3 nucleotides read TGTGCCAGCAGCTCGGGGACATCGAGCACAGATACGCAGTATTTT. Based on the CDR3 plus reference TRBV7-9 and TRBJ2-3, the full variable domain is DTGVSQNPRHKITKRGQNVTFRCDPISEHNRLYWYRQTLGQGPEFLTYFQNEAQLEKSRLLSDRFSAERPKGSFSTLEIQRTEQGDSAMYLCASSSGTSSTDTQYFGPGTRLTVL.

Worth noting for this clone: The sample holds other DNA sequences that translate to the same CDR3. CDR3 DNA sequence: TGTGCCAGCAGCGCACGGGAGAACACTGAAGCTTTCTTT. Its protein product is CASSARENTEAFF. V is TRBV6-4 and J is TRBJ1-1; no reliable D call. Trimming stripped 6 bases from V and 1 base from J, with 9 bases between. CDR3 size: 13 residues. Germline V gene lookup returns CDR1 MRHNA and CDR2 SNTAGT.